A selection of T cell receptor beta chains follows, all from one sample in a study of Graves' ophthalmopathy and Graves' hyperthyroidism. Each CDR3 protein is one row after TCRdb ran MiXCR on the multiplex PCR reads. Of some 1.1 million distinct CDR3 sequences in the sample, about 40% were seen once. The sequencing input was peripheral blood or thyroid tissue (not recorded which). The receptors were gathered from an adult man with Graves' hyperthyroidism. Both conserved end residues are part of each CDR3. D genes are given only for firm matches. For some rows the clone size is stated as once, few or many, or as a class when expanded; others skip it.

j_gene: TRBJ1-5; abundance: few; v_gene: TRBV9; d_gene: NA; CDR3aa: CASSVTAGDQPQHF; CDR3nt: TGTGCCAGCAGCGTGACGGCAGGGGATCAGCCCCAGCATTTT
j_gene: TRBJ2-7; abundance: few; v_gene: TRBV20-1; d_gene: NA; CDR3aa: CSAPNYGGNYEQYF; CDR3nt: TGCAGTGCTCCAAATTACGGAGGAAACTACGAGCAGTACTTC
j_gene: TRBJ1-2; abundance: many; v_gene: TRBV29-1; d_gene: TRBD1; CDR3aa: CSATGQGINGYTF; CDR3nt: TGCAGCGCCACGGGACAGGGAATAAATGGCTACACCTTC
j_gene: TRBJ2-7; abundance: many; v_gene: TRBV7-8; d_gene: TRBD2; CDR3aa: CASSSRTSGRDREQYF; CDR3nt: TGTGCCAGCAGCTCGAGGACTAGCGGGAGGGATCGCGAGCAGTACTTC
j_gene: TRBJ2-2; abundance: NA; v_gene: TRBV7-9; d_gene: NA; CDR3aa: CASNPPWSGGSNTGELFF; CDR3nt: TGTGCCAGCAACCCACCATGGAGCGGAGGCTCGAACACCGGGGAGCTGTTTTTT
j_gene: TRBJ1-1; abundance: NA; v_gene: TRBV15; d_gene: NA; CDR3aa: CATSRHPRDLNTEAFF; CDR3nt: TGTGCCACCAGCAGACACCCCCGAGATCTTAACACTGAAGCTTTCTTT
j_gene: TRBJ1-2; abundance: many; v_gene: TRBV7-9; d_gene: NA; CDR3aa: CASSVREFNYGYTF; CDR3nt: TGTGCATCTTCCGTCAGGGAGTTTAACTATGGCTACACCTTC
j_gene: TRBJ2-7; abundance: few; v_gene: TRBV7-8; d_gene: TRBD2; CDR3aa: CASSLGLAGFSYEQYF; CDR3nt: TGTGCCAGCAGCTTAGGGCTAGCGGGATTCTCCTACGAGCAGTACTTC
j_gene: TRBJ2-7; abundance: NA; v_gene: TRBV5-6; d_gene: NA; CDR3aa: CASRLTVLNEQYF; CDR3nt: TGTGCCAGCAGGCTGACAGTTTTGAACGAGCAGTACTTC
j_gene: TRBJ1-2; abundance: NA; v_gene: TRBV20-1; d_gene: TRBD1; CDR3aa: CSASSGTGGYTF; CDR3nt: TGCAGTGCTAGTTCGGGGACAGGGGGCTACACCTTC
j_gene: TRBJ1-2; abundance: many; v_gene: TRBV20-1; d_gene: TRBD1; CDR3aa: CSGSGTAQNYGYTF; CDR3nt: TGCAGTGGATCAGGGACAGCCCAGAACTATGGCTACACCTTC
j_gene: TRBJ2-7; abundance: NA; v_gene: TRBV10-2; d_gene: TRBD2; CDR3aa: CASSAGLAGGQNEQYF; CDR3nt: TGCGCCAGCAGTGCCGGACTAGCGGGAGGCCAGAACGAGCAGTACTTC
j_gene: TRBJ1-2; abundance: NA; v_gene: TRBV6-2/TRBV6-3; d_gene: NA; CDR3aa: CASSLQTGYGYTF; CDR3nt: TGTGCCAGTTCGCTTCAAACAGGGTATGGCTACACCTTC
j_gene: TRBJ2-6; abundance: NA; v_gene: TRBV28; d_gene: TRBD2; CDR3aa: CASQAGEGWGAGANVLTF; CDR3nt: TGTGCCAGCCAGGCCGGGGAGGGGTGGGGTGCTGGGGCCAACGTCCTGACTTTC
j_gene: TRBJ1-5; abundance: many; v_gene: TRBV19; d_gene: NA; CDR3aa: CASSKQPVSNQPQHF; CDR3nt: TGTGCCAGTAGTAAACAACCAGTTAGCAATCAGCCCCAGCATTTT
j_gene: TRBJ2-2; abundance: many; v_gene: TRBV20-1; d_gene: NA; CDR3aa: CSARAGTQTGELFF; CDR3nt: TGCAGTGCTAGAGCTGGGACTCAGACCGGGGAGCTGTTTTTT
j_gene: TRBJ1-2; abundance: NA; v_gene: TRBV7-9; d_gene: NA; CDR3aa: CASSLGAGYDGYTF; CDR3nt: TGTGCCAGCAGCTTAGGAGCCGGGTACGATGGCTACACCTTC
j_gene: TRBJ2-2; abundance: NA; v_gene: TRBV2; d_gene: TRBD1; CDR3aa: CASIRDRARDGELFF; CDR3nt: TGTGCCAGCATTCGGGACAGGGCTAGGGACGGGGAGCTGTTTTTT
j_gene: TRBJ2-2; abundance: many; v_gene: TRBV19; d_gene: NA; CDR3aa: CASNRAATGELFF; CDR3nt: TGTGCCAGTAATCGGGCCGCCACCGGGGAGCTGTTTTTT
j_gene: TRBJ2-5; abundance: few; v_gene: TRBV20-1; d_gene: TRBD2; CDR3aa: CSAMRLAGAETQYF; CDR3nt: TGCAGTGCTATGCGGCTAGCGGGAGCAGAGACCCAGTACTTC
j_gene: TRBJ2-7; abundance: few; v_gene: TRBV7-6; d_gene: NA; CDR3aa: CASSLVGEYEQYF; CDR3nt: TGTGCCAGCAGCTTAGTCGGGGAGTACGAGCAGTACTTC
j_gene: TRBJ1-1; abundance: NA; v_gene: TRBV5-1; d_gene: TRBD1; CDR3aa: CASSLWTGLNTEAFF; CDR3nt: TGCGCCAGCAGCTTATGGACAGGACTGAACACTGAAGCTTTCTTT
j_gene: TRBJ2-5; abundance: few; v_gene: TRBV24-1; d_gene: NA; CDR3aa: CATSSGLRETQYF; CDR3nt: TGTGCCACGTCTTCCGGGTTGCGAGAGACCCAGTACTTC
j_gene: TRBJ1-6; abundance: many; v_gene: TRBV10-3; d_gene: NA; CDR3aa: CASSIPTGNYNSPLHF; CDR3nt: TGTGCCAGCAGTATACCCACAGGGAACTATAATTCACCCCTCCACTTT
j_gene: TRBJ2-5; abundance: NA; v_gene: TRBV7-8; d_gene: NA; CDR3aa: CASSSVGAGRTQYF; CDR3nt: TGTGCCAGCAGCTCAGTAGGGGCAGGGAGGACCCAGTACTTC
j_gene: TRBJ1-5; abundance: many; v_gene: TRBV20-1; d_gene: TRBD1; CDR3aa: CSARGGQGGQPQHF; CDR3nt: TGCAGTGCTAGAGGGGGGCAGGGGGGTCAGCCCCAGCATTTT
j_gene: TRBJ1-5; abundance: many; v_gene: TRBV7-9; d_gene: NA; CDR3aa: CASSLESGVGQPQHF; CDR3nt: TGTGCCAGCAGCTTAGAGTCCGGGGTAGGTCAGCCCCAGCATTTT
j_gene: TRBJ1-1; abundance: few; v_gene: TRBV28; d_gene: NA; CDR3aa: CASSLPPKNTEAFF; CDR3nt: TGTGCCAGCAGTTTGCCCCCCAAGAACACTGAAGCTTTCTTT
j_gene: TRBJ2-7; abundance: many; v_gene: TRBV9; d_gene: NA; CDR3aa: CASSEGGAFYEQYF; CDR3nt: TGTGCCAGCAGCGAGGGGGGGGCCTTCTACGAGCAGTACTTC
j_gene: TRBJ1-3; abundance: few; v_gene: TRBV29-1; d_gene: TRBD1; CDR3aa: CSADLTGTGNTIYF; CDR3nt: TGCAGCGCTGACCTGACAGGGACTGGAAACACCATATATTTT
j_gene: TRBJ1-5; abundance: NA; v_gene: TRBV10-2; d_gene: TRBD1; CDR3aa: CASSEATWTGDQPQHF; CDR3nt: TGCGCCAGCAGTGAGGCAACTTGGACAGGGGACCAGCCCCAGCATTTT
j_gene: TRBJ1-2; abundance: many; v_gene: TRBV19; d_gene: TRBD1; CDR3aa: CASSIGTEYGYTF; CDR3nt: TGTGCCAGTAGTATTGGGACAGAGTATGGCTACACCTTC
j_gene: TRBJ1-3; abundance: few; v_gene: TRBV6-5; d_gene: TRBD1; CDR3aa: CASRTDRVGTGNTIYF; CDR3nt: TGTGCCAGCAGAACGGACAGGGTTGGGACTGGAAACACCATATATTTT
j_gene: TRBJ1-5; abundance: NA; v_gene: TRBV12-3/TRBV12-4; d_gene: TRBD1; CDR3aa: CASRPAQGYDQPQHF; CDR3nt: TGTGCCAGCAGGCCTGCACAGGGGTACGATCAGCCCCAGCATTTT
j_gene: TRBJ1-3; abundance: NA; v_gene: TRBV6-6; d_gene: TRBD1; CDR3aa: CASNYRGRGNTVYF; CDR3nt: TGTGCCAGCAACTACAGGGGGCGAGGAAACACCGTATATTTT
j_gene: TRBJ2-2; abundance: few; v_gene: TRBV6-2/TRBV6-3; d_gene: NA; CDR3aa: CASSYALTLTNTGELFF; CDR3nt: TGTGCCAGCAGTTATGCATTAACGCTTACGAACACCGGGGAGCTGTTTTTT
j_gene: TRBJ2-7; abundance: NA; v_gene: TRBV24-1; d_gene: TRBD1; CDR3aa: CATSPTGTDNEQYF; CDR3nt: TGTGCCACCAGTCCAACCGGGACAGATAATGAGCAGTACTTC
j_gene: TRBJ2-5; abundance: NA; v_gene: TRBV5-8; d_gene: TRBD1; CDR3aa: CASSLQGRGEQETQYF; CDR3nt: TGTGCCAGCAGCTTACAGGGGCGAGGGGAGCAAGAGACCCAGTACTTC
j_gene: TRBJ2-7; abundance: many; v_gene: TRBV7-9; d_gene: TRBD2; CDR3aa: CASSPTSGGYEQYF; CDR3nt: TGTGCCAGCAGCCCGACTAGCGGGGGCTACGAGCAGTACTTC
j_gene: TRBJ1-2; abundance: NA; v_gene: TRBV19; d_gene: NA; CDR3aa: CASSIDGALGGYTF; CDR3nt: TGTGCCAGTAGTATAGATGGGGCCCTCGGCGGCTACACCTTC
j_gene: TRBJ1-4; abundance: NA; v_gene: TRBV9; d_gene: NA; CDR3aa: CASSVRGQDNEKLFF; CDR3nt: TGTGCCAGCAGCGTACGGGGTCAGGACAATGAAAAACTGTTTTTT
j_gene: TRBJ2-7; abundance: few; v_gene: TRBV5-5; d_gene: NA; CDR3aa: CASSLDWGYYEQYF; CDR3nt: TGTGCCAGCAGCTTGGATTGGGGGTACTACGAGCAGTACTTC
j_gene: TRBJ1-4; abundance: many; v_gene: TRBV9; d_gene: TRBD1; CDR3aa: CASSKGQGAVATNEKLFF; CDR3nt: TGTGCCAGCAGCAAAGGACAGGGGGCTGTTGCAACTAATGAAAAACTGTTTTTT
j_gene: TRBJ1-4; abundance: few; v_gene: TRBV6-6; d_gene: NA; CDR3aa: CASSYSGGGSLVLSANEKLFF; CDR3nt: TGTGCCAGCAGTTACTCCGGAGGAGGGAGTCTAGTACTCTCTGCTAATGAAAAACTGTTTTTT
j_gene: TRBJ2-3; abundance: once; v_gene: TRBV10-3; d_gene: TRBD2; CDR3aa: CAIRPTSGNRGDTQYF; CDR3nt: TGTGCCATCAGACCGACTAGCGGGAACAGGGGAGATACGCAGTATTTT
j_gene: TRBJ1-4; abundance: many; v_gene: TRBV2; d_gene: NA; CDR3aa: CASRDDKGGGEKLFF; CDR3nt: TGTGCCAGCAGGGACGACAAGGGGGGAGGTGAAAAACTGTTTTTT
j_gene: TRBJ2-7; abundance: NA; v_gene: TRBV10-2; d_gene: TRBD1; CDR3aa: CASSYSGTGVTYEQYF; CDR3nt: TGTGCCAGCAGTTACTCTGGGACAGGGGTCACCTACGAGCAGTACTTC
j_gene: TRBJ1-1; abundance: NA; v_gene: TRBV7-9; d_gene: NA; CDR3aa: CASSLAGGNTIEAFF; CDR3nt: TGTGCCAGCAGCTTAGCGGGGGGGAACACTATTGAAGCTTTCTTT
j_gene: TRBJ1-5; abundance: many; v_gene: TRBV4-3; d_gene: NA; CDR3aa: CASSQEAGQAGQHF; CDR3nt: TGCGCCAGCAGCCAAGAAGCTGGGCAGGCCGGCCAGCATTTT
j_gene: TRBJ2-5; abundance: many; v_gene: TRBV7-9; d_gene: NA; CDR3aa: CASSASGASQETQYF; CDR3nt: TGTGCCAGCAGCGCCAGCGGAGCCAGCCAAGAGACCCAGTACTTC
j_gene: TRBJ1-1; abundance: many; v_gene: TRBV11-2; d_gene: NA; CDR3aa: CASSLIVGNTEAFF; CDR3nt: TGTGCCAGCAGCTTAATCGTAGGGAACACTGAAGCTTTCTTT
j_gene: TRBJ2-7; abundance: NA; v_gene: TRBV9; d_gene: TRBD2; CDR3aa: CASVASRGGGEQYF; CDR3nt: TGTGCCAGCGTCGCTAGCCGGGGGGGAGGGGAGCAGTACTTC
j_gene: TRBJ1-5; abundance: few; v_gene: TRBV27; d_gene: NA; CDR3aa: CASSLYRGNQPQHF; CDR3nt: TGTGCCAGCAGTTTATATCGGGGCAATCAGCCCCAGCATTTT
j_gene: TRBJ1-5; abundance: few; v_gene: TRBV6-5; d_gene: NA; CDR3aa: CAGSGQGRIQPQHF; CDR3nt: TGTGCCGGCAGTGGGCAGGGGCGGATTCAACCCCAGCATTTT
j_gene: TRBJ1-4; abundance: NA; v_gene: TRBV5-1; d_gene: TRBD1; CDR3aa: CASSFISRQGLNEKLFF; CDR3nt: TGCGCCAGCAGCTTTATAAGCCGACAGGGGTTGAATGAAAAACTGTTTTTT